A single sample gave rise to the 18 T cell receptor beta chains below, sequenced in a study of glioma-infiltrating T cells. TCR alpha and beta CDR3 regions were amplified from RNA using iRepertoire nested multiplex PCR. TCRdb reprocessed the multiplex PCR reads with MiXCR, giving one entry per CDR3 protein. Of fewer than 200,000 distinct CDR3 sequences in the sample, over 40% were seen once. The sample consisted of glioma tissue, nonneoplastic brain tissue, or PBMCs (not recorded which). The receptors were gathered from a human donor with low-grade glioma or glioblastoma, undergoing nonglioma brain surgery, or in good health (not recorded which).

This clonotype was seen ten or more times. The rearrangement links TRBV28 to TRBJ1-4, with D unclear. V lost 6 bases, J lost 7 bases, and 15 bases lay in between. Germline V gives CDR1 MDHEN, CDR2 SYDVKM. The CDR3 totals 14 residues. DNA for the CDR3: TGTGCCAGCAGCCTAACTAAAGCAGGTGAAAAACTGTTTTTT. Protein product: CASSLTKAGEKLFF.

Notes on this clonotype: A much larger clone differs from this one at a single base, so this may be a read error. This rearrangement joins TRBV2 to TRBJ2-1; D perhaps matches TRBD2 (6 bases). The CDR3 loop spans 13 amino acids. Germline CDR1 is SNHLY and CDR2 is FYNNEI. V shed 6 bases and J shed 5 bases, with 11 bases lying between them. For the CDR3, the DNA is TGTGCCAGCAGGGTAGCGGTCAACAATGAGCAGTTCTTC. This translates into CASRVAVNNEQFF. Combining the CDR3 with reference TRBV2 and TRBJ2-1 gives the whole variable domain EPEVTQTPSHQVTQMGQEVILRCVPISNHLYFYWYRQILGQKVEFLVSFYNNEISEKSEIFDDQFSVERPDGSNFTLKIRSTKLEDSAMYFCASRVAVNNEQFFGPGTRLTVL.

This clonotype was seen repeatedly, ten times or more. The J gene is TRBJ1-1, the V gene TRBV29-1; TRBD1 agrees at 7 bases. Trimming cost V 6 bases and J 1 base; bases outside gene matches: 5. CDR3 length equals 13 residues. The germline V gene encodes CDR1 SQVTM and CDR2 ANQGSEA. This CDR3 reads CSVRQGGNTEAFF. The CDR3 DNA follows: TGCAGCGTGAGACAGGGAGGGAACACTGAAGCTTTCTTT.

With respect to this clonotype: This may be a read error, as it is one base from a much larger clone. V is TRBV3-1 and J is TRBJ1-2; D unclear. The CDR3 consists of 13 residues. V lost 7 bases and J lost 7, with 16 bases in between. Per the germline V gene, CDR1 is LGHDT and CDR2 is YNNKEL (reference sequence). The CDR3 bases are TGTGCCAGCACCCATCAGGTCGACGGTGGCTACACCTTC. Its translation is CASTHQVDGGYTF.

Points on this clonotype: A read error may explain this, as a much larger clone is one base away. The chain combines TRBV7-6 with TRBJ1-2; possible D gene TRBD1, 5 bases. Between the trimmed V and J ends, which lost 1 base and 4 bases, there was a span of 16 bases. Germline CDR1 is SGHVS and CDR2 is FNYEAQ. There are 16 residues in the CDR3. CDR3 nucleotides: TGTGCCAGCAGCTTAGGGGACGCAGGCTCTATCTATGGCTACACCTTC. Translation: CASSLGDAGSIYGYTF.

J is TRBJ2-3 and V is TRBV6-6; D possibly corresponds to TRBD2 (6 bases). This CDR3 has 16 residues. Looked up from germline, CDR1 is MNHNY and CDR2 is SVGAGI (reference sequence). CDR3 nucleotide sequence: TGTGTCAGGAGTTCACTCAGACTAGTCGGTCCAGATACGCAGTATTTT. It encodes CVRSSLRLVGPDTQYF.

A word on this clonotype: A single base separates this from a much larger clone, so it may be a read error. The CDR3 DNA follows: TGTGCCAGCAGTTTGGGGGTAAAGACCGAGTACTTC. Its protein product is CASSLGVKTEYF. The genes are TRBV6-6 and TRBJ2-5; TRBD1 or TRBD2 may be the D gene (5 bases each). The CDR3 extends over 12 amino acids. The germline gives CDR1 MNHNY, CDR2 SVGAGI (reference sequence).

Comments on this clonotype: This sequence may be a read error, since a much larger clone differs from it by one base. Since the CDR3 does not end with the conserved phenylalanine or tryptophan, this likely comes from a read error. The V call is TRBV20-1, the J call TRBJ2-5; TRBD2 is a possible D gene (6 bases). Germline CDR1 is DFQATT and CDR2 is SNEGSKA (reference sequence). CDR3 size: 13 residues. V was pared by 1 base and J by 5 bases, with 11 bases between. DNA of the CDR3: TGCAGTGCTAGAGCCGGGGGACTGGAGACCCAGTACTCC. Amino acids: CSARAGGLETQYS.

Note on this clonotype: At one end the junction does not follow the germline gene, possibly because of a read error. This sequence joins TRBV5-1 and TRBJ2-3; D is uncertain. CDR3 length equals 13 residues. The germline V gene encodes CDR1 SGHRS and CDR2 YFSETQ. CDR3 in amino acids: CASSILYTDTQCF. The CDR3, as DNA: TGCGCCAGCAGCATTCTTTACACAGATACGCAGTGTTTT.

This clonotype was observed at least ten times. The chain combines TRBV20-1 with TRBJ2-7; 9 bases map to TRBD2. The trim removed 0 bases at V and 0 bases at J, leaving 3 bases unmatched. Per the germline V gene, CDR1 is DFQATT and CDR2 is SNEGSKA (reference sequence). The length of the CDR3 is 15 residues. The CDR3 nucleotides are TGCAGTGCTAGAGATTTTAGCGGGAGCTCCTACGAGCAGTACTTC. Translating gives CSARDFSGSSYEQYF.

This clonotype was detected only a few times. The rearrangement links TRBV7-9 to TRBJ2-3; no reliable D call. Germline V lookup: CDR1 SEHNR, CDR2 FQNEAQ (reference sequence). V was clipped by 1 base and J by 1 base, with 12 bases between them. The length of the CDR3 is 16 residues. Here the CDR3 reads CASSLEEVLGTDTQYF. As DNA, the CDR3 is TGTGCCAGCAGCTTAGAAGAAGTACTCGGCACAGATACGCAGTATTTT.

As regards this clonotype: This clone may be a read error of a much larger clone one base away. This sequence joins TRBV15 and TRBJ2-1; TRBD2 is a possible D gene (6 bases). This CDR3 is 18 amino acids long. Germline CDR1 LNHNV, CDR2 YYDKDF (reference sequence). V lost 3 bases and J lost 9, with 27 bases in between. The CDR3 sequence: CATSSLSWGLARGSEQFF. CDR3 nucleotides: TGTGCCACCAGCAGCCTCTCCTGGGGACTTGCACGCGGTAGTGAGCAGTTCTTC.

This clonotype has at least ten counts. This chain links TRBV2 with TRBJ1-1; 7 bases fit TRBD1. CDR1 is SNHLY, CDR2 FYNNEI, per germline. Trimming removed 4 bases from V and 5 bases from J; junction bases left unmatched: 4. The CDR3 extends over 13 amino acids. The CDR3 coding sequence is TGTGCCAGCAGTGTCCCAGGGGGGACTGAAGCTTTCTTT. This translates into CASSVPGGTEAFF.

Ten or more counts support this clonotype. The chain combines TRBV6-6 with TRBJ2-1; 7 nucleotides match TRBD2. The germline CDR1 and CDR2 sequences are MNHNY and SVGAGI (reference sequence). The CDR3 totals 14 residues. V was pared by 2 bases and J by 9 bases, with 7 bases of the junction left unmatched. The CDR3 here is CASSYRRGSGEQFF. The CDR3 DNA reads TGTGCCAGCAGTTACCGTCGCGGGAGTGGTGAGCAGTTCTTC.

This clonotype was observed a handful of times. The V gene is TRBV7-9, the J gene TRBJ2-1; 16 nucleotides line up with TRBD2. The CDR3 has 16 amino acids. Germline-derived CDR1 and CDR2 are SEHNR and FQNEAQ (reference sequence). The ends lost 5 bases at V and 7 bases at J; junction bases unmatched: 5. CDR3 nucleotide sequence: TGTGCCAGCAGCGGGACTAGCGGGAGGGCCTGGAATGAGCAGTTCTTC. This codes for CASSGTSGRAWNEQFF.

This clonotype appeared a single time. This may stem from a read error, because a much larger clone lies one nucleotide away. V gene TRBV20-1 combines with J gene TRBJ2-7; 12 nucleotides line up with TRBD2. Germline V gene data show CDR1 as DFQATT and CDR2 as SNEGSKA (reference sequence). This CDR3 spans 14 amino acids. The CDR3: CSARVLAGGYEKYF. The CDR3, as DNA: TGCAGTGCTAGAGTACTAGCGGGAGGTTACGAGAAGTACTTC.

A note on this clonotype: This may stem from a read error, because a much larger clone lies one nucleotide away. This chain joins TRBV7-9 and TRBJ2-1; D is possibly TRBD2 (5 bases). CDR1 is SEHNR and CDR2 is FQNEAQ in the germline V gene (reference sequence). CDR3 length: 15 residues. The CDR3 region has the DNA TGTGCCAGCAGCTCGGAGACTATATCCTACAATAAGCAGTTCTTC. This encodes CASSSETISYNKQFF.

The chain carries TRBV11-2 and TRBJ2-1, with unresolved D. The CDR3 spans 14 residues. Germline-derived CDR1 and CDR2 are SGHAT and FQNNGV. Trimming took off 7 bases at V and 7 bases at J, with 17 bases between the two ends. The CDR3 spells CASTFPRGRNEQFF. The CDR3 DNA reads TGTGCCAGCACCTTCCCCCGCGGAAGAAATGAGCAGTTCTTC. The entire variable domain, with the rest obtained from reference TRBV11-2 and TRBJ2-1, is as follows: EAGVAQSPRYKIIEKRQSVAFWCNPISGHATLYWYQQILGQGPKLLIQFQNNGVVDDSQLPKDRFSAERLKGVDSTLKIQPAKLEDSAVYLCASTFPRGRNEQFFGPGTRLTVL.